This T cell receptor (beta chain) was observed in a study of T-cell memory formation after mild COVID-19. The authors produced TCR alpha and TCR beta cDNA libraries with sample barcodes and UMIs by 5'RACE using constant-segment primers. TCRdb passed the 5' RACE reads through MiXCR, listing each CDR3 protein once. Among 400,000 or so distinct CDR3 sequences listed, roughly 21% were seen once. Overall study results and limits: CD4+ contracting clones were mainly CM and EM; CD8+ ones, EMRA. From day 15 to 85, contracting clones were balanced between CD4 and CD8, whereas later expanders leaned toward CD4+.

Per the germline V gene, CDR1 is SNHLY and CDR2 is FYNNEI. V lost 9 bases and J 3 bases, leaving 14 bases between the germline ends. CDR3 length: 13 amino acids. Concerning this clonotype: Antigen specificity is unknown.

The source is an adult woman who had mild COVID-19 (a few samples of this study predate the infection). Cell type and time point are not known. The chain couples TRBV2 to TRBJ1-1; possible D gene TRBD1, 5 bases. Sequencing used PBMCs or a T cell subset sorted from them (not recorded which). As DNA, the CDR3 is TGTGCCAGGGACACGGAGTTGGACACTGAAGCTTTCTTT. Translating it yields CARDTELDTEAFF.